This T cell receptor beta chain derives from a study of shared clonotypes between healthy human individuals. Naive CD8 cells comprised CD45RO-negative, CCR7-positively selected cells, excluding terminally differentiated effector memory CD45RA+ cells. The assay was immunoSEQ multiplex PCR, and TCRdb's table has in-frame clones only and misses some. Among about 2.1 million clones, approximately 92% were seen once, and the ten largest hold over 1.5%. In its sample, this clone was seen once. CDR3 length equals 18 residues. CDR1 and CDR2 from the germline V gene are MGHRA and YSYEKL. Trimming pared 0 bases from V and 0 bases from J, leaving 18 bases between.

The V call is TRBV4-1, the J call TRBJ2-7, with D perhaps TRBD2 (6 bases). The sequenced sample was naive CD8+ T cells from PBMCs. The TCR was taken from a man in his late teens or twenties in good health. Some clones in this sample may be carry-over from other donors' samples. The CDR3 nucleotides are TGCGCCAGCAGCCAAGAAGCTCCGGGACTTGCCCTCTCCTACGAGCAGTACTTC. This sequence encodes CASSQEAPGLALSYEQYF.